This T cell receptor beta chain was found in a study of blood T cell repertoires in COVID-19 (dated by TCRdb to about 2020). With respect to the entire study: Samples from collaborators originated in the United States, Italy and Spain and spanned both the acute and convalescent phases of COVID-19. The material from the prospective study consisted of cDNA or gDNA derived from T cells, B-cell-depleted T cells, or PBMCs. Subjects who had been exposed to COVID-19, were actively infected with it, or had recovered from it provided the deeply sampled blood TCRbeta repertoires that made up the dataset. The repertoires were released in a freely available public database intended as a resource for research on the immune response to SARS-CoV-2. The samples were drawn from the first 160 participants of the ongoing ImmuneRACE study and from over a thousand subjects provided by 6 global collaborators. A de-identified subject ID, COVID-19 status, age in years and sex were almost always included in the sample metadata. Where available, HLA class I and class II types were taken from metadata supplied by the sample provider and were not determined by assay-based typing. Study-wide findings and limitations: The quantity of clinical and demographic metadata differed by source and by participant and was supplied without curation.

From the cysteine through the phenylalanine, the CDR3 covers 14 amino acids. Only the CDR3 region is kept as DNA, spanning 42 bases read in frame from base 1. The germline V gene gives CDR1 as SQVTM and CDR2 as ANQGSEA. Trimmed from V: 5 bases; trimmed from J: 5 bases; junction bases lacking a gene match: 9. As to this clone: The antigen this receptor binds is unknown. Base qualities are not recorded, but no much larger clone differs from it by a single base.

TCRbeta CDR3 regions were amplified from genomic DNA by means of the immunoSEQ Assay, a bias-controlled multiplex PCR. Per the original workflow: The number of nucleated cells in each sample was estimated from the amplification of reference gene primers within the assay. Sequence reads were collapsed and filtered to measure the absolute abundance of every unique TCRbeta CDR3 rearrangement. For each sample, productive Simpson clonality was calculated as the square root of Simpson's diversity index across productive rearrangements. Entries here come from immuneACCESS through TCRdb and include only in-frame sequences with V and J called. Some clones fail to appear in such tables; in the studies checked, an unresolved V gene covers under half of the shortfall, and the cause of the remainder is unknown. V and J calls and clone size come straight from that table; D and trimming were deduced from the DNA. The sample has roughly 80,000 clones on record, approximately 87% of them singletons. The leading ten clones occupy roughly 15% of the sample.

The collaborating institutions used their own protocols to collect whole blood in K2EDTA tubes. For TCRbeta analysis, collaborator samples were shipped as frozen whole blood, as isolated PBMCs, or as DNA extracted from either sample type. The sequence was obtained from a man at least 80 years old in a cohort sampled during active COVID-19. Sequenced sample: peripheral blood. Rearrangement joined TRBV29-1 to TRBJ1-2, with 9 bases matching TRBD1. The DNA reads as follows: TGCAGCGTTTACAAAACCGGGACAGGGTATGGCTACACCTTC. This gives the protein CSVYKTGTGYGYTF.